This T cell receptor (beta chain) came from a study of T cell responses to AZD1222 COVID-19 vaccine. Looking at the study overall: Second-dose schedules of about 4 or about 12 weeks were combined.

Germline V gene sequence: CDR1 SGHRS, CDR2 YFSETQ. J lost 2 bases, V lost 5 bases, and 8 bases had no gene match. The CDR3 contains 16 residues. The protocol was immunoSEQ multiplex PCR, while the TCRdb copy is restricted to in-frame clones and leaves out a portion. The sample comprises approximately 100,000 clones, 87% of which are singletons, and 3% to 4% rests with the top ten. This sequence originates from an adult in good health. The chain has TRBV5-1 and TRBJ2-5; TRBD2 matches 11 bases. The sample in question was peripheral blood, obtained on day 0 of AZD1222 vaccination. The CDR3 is CASSSGASGGQETQYF. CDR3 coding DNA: TGCGCCAGCAGTTCAGGGGCTAGCGGGGGGCAAGAGACCCAGTACTTC.